This record covers a single TCR beta chain. The data were taken from a study of blood T cells in healthy people across ages. Combining a sample-barcoded 5' primer with a J-beta primer mix, a second PCR ran for roughly 7 to 11 cycles. TCRdb reprocessed the 5' RACE reads via MiXCR and lists one record per CDR3 protein. This table has over 600,000 distinct CDR3 sequences, more than 55% appearing once. The germline V gene encodes CDR1 MDHEN and CDR2 SYDVKM. CDR3 length: 13 amino acids. V was cut by 6 bases and J by 3 bases, with 12 bases left in between. The source is a man between 40 and 49 years old in good health. The J gene is TRBJ2-7, the V gene TRBV28; D not certain. Sequences were obtained from blood. This CDR3 reads CASRTSSRYEQYF. CDR3 bases: TGTGCCAGCAGGACCAGCTCTCGCTACGAGCAGTACTTC.